This TCR beta chain was sequenced during a study of beta chain features in type 1 diabetes. About the study: The study examined about 110,000,000 sorted cells across all samples.

The CDR3 sequence is 12 residues long. Trimming shortened V by 3 bases and J by 4 bases, and 6 bases separated the two germline ends. Looked up from germline, CDR1 is SNHLY and CDR2 is FYNNEI. Notes on this clone: Its antigen is as yet unknown.

Study results and caveats: Shorter TCRB CDR3s, moderately but significantly so, marked every one of the four CD4+ subsets in Type 1 diabetes patients. Sequencing the cDNA could make cells with high TCR expression show up more than they should.

Reverse transcription of all isolated RNA meant that expressed TCRB transcripts were sequenced. TCRdb keeps only in-frame clones here, not all; method: immunoSEQ multiplex PCR. Among 600,000 or so clones, 9.5% to 15% were seen once, and the ten largest hold roughly 0.11%. This chain joins TRBV2 and TRBJ1-2; D may be TRBD1 (5 bases). The material sequenced was naive CD4+ T cells from blood. The receptor was derived from a man aged 25 to 40 with type 1 diabetes. The CDR3 protein is CASSEGGYGYTF. The DNA of the CDR3 is TGTGCCAGCAGTGAGGGGGGCTATGGCTACACCTTC.